What follows are 21 T cell receptor beta chains derived from one specimen sequenced in a study of blood T cell repertoires in COVID-19. TCRdb's table, derived via immunoSEQ multiplex PCR, lists solely in-frame clones and lacks some. The sample lists about 280,000 clones, about 85% occurring once. The material sequenced was PBMCs or T cells enriched from blood (not recorded which). Receptor source: a woman aged 50 to 65 who had recovered from COVID-19.

The chain combines TRBV5-1 with TRBJ2-2, with a possible D match to TRBD1 (5 bases). The CDR3 totals 18 residues. Germline V gene sequence: CDR1 SGHRS, CDR2 YFSETQ. V shed 4 bases and J shed 2 bases, with 21 bases lying between them. CDR3 residues: CASSEWGRTPLNTGELFF. The DNA for the CDR3 is TGCGCCAGCAGCGAATGGGGCCGAACCCCCCTTAACACCGGGGAGCTGTTTTTT.

The chain uses TRBV10-3 and TRBJ1-1; D is possibly TRBD1 (5 bases). The length of the CDR3 is 13 residues. V dropped 5 bases and J dropped 11 bases, with 18 bases sitting between them. Germline V gene sequence: CDR1 ENHRY, CDR2 SYGVKD. CDR3 region: CAISPENSRGAFF. The CDR3 coding sequence is TGTGCCATCAGTCCAGAAAACTCCCGGGGGGCTTTCTTT.

V gene TRBV5-4 combines with J gene TRBJ1-2; D is undetermined. The CDR3 is 15 residues long. V lost 3 bases, J lost 7 bases, and 19 bases lay in between. Germline V lookup: CDR1 SGHNT, CDR2 YYREEE (reference sequence). In nucleotides, the CDR3 is TGTGCCAGCAGCTCCCCCACCGGACTTTCGGGTGGCTACACCTTC. This codes for CASSSPTGLSGGYTF.

The chain carries TRBV19 and TRBJ1-2; the D gene is possibly TRBD1 (5 bases). This CDR3 contains 15 residues. V lost 1 base, J lost 8 bases, and 17 bases lay in between. Germline CDR1 and CDR2: LNHDA and SQIVND (reference sequence). This chain's CDR3 is CASSIGTGVDGGYTF. The CDR3, as DNA: TGTGCCAGTAGTATAGGTACGGGGGTCGACGGAGGCTACACCTTC.

The chain links TRBV20-1 to TRBJ1-1; D unclear. V lost 5 bases and J 10 bases, leaving 14 bases between the germline ends. The CDR3 has 11 amino acids. The germline CDR1 and CDR2 sequences are DFQATT and SNEGSKA (reference sequence). The CDR3 DNA reads as TGCAGTGCTCGTGATAATTCAGGAGCTTTCTTT. This sequence encodes CSARDNSGAFF.

This CDR3 is CASAGDTQYF. The DNA of the CDR3 is TGTGCCAGCGCCGGGGATACGCAGTATTTT. This chain links TRBV14 with TRBJ2-3; D is ambiguous. CDR3 size: 10 residues. CDR1 SGHDN and CDR2 FVKESK come from the germline V gene. V lost 8 bases and J 6 bases, leaving 6 bases between the germline ends.

The J gene is TRBJ1-2, the V gene TRBV11-2; D remains ambiguous. Germline assignment: CDR1 SGHAT and CDR2 FQNNGV. With 4 bases removed from V and 0 bases from J, the gap between germline ends came to 21 bases. This CDR3 region has 18 residues. The CDR3 sequence is CASSSLTLPTSANYGYTF. In DNA, the CDR3 is TGTGCCAGCAGCTCACTGACACTCCCGACCTCAGCTAACTATGGCTACACCTTC.

The chain couples TRBV28 to TRBJ1-1, with D possibly matching TRBD1 (5 bases). Between the trimmed V and J ends, which lost 2 bases and 8 bases, there was a span of 9 bases. There are 12 residues in the CDR3. Germline CDR1 reads MDHEN; CDR2 reads SYDVKM. The CDR3 DNA reads as TGTGCCAGCAGTTTAGCGGGGGGGGAAGCTTTCTTT. Translated: CASSLAGGEAFF.

The chain links TRBV3-1 (or the pseudogene TRBV3-2) to TRBJ1-3; D might be TRBD1 (6 bases). V lost 4 bases to trimming and J lost 5 bases, with 12 bases between them. The CDR3 covers 14 residues. CDR1 and CDR2 (germline): LGHDT, YNNKEL (reference sequence). DNA for the CDR3: TGTGCCAGCAGCCTACGGACAGAGAGAAACACCATATATTTT. Residues: CASSLRTERNTIYF.

V is TRBV30 and J is TRBJ1-2; TRBD1 agrees at 9 bases. V trimming: 7 bases; J trimming: 7 bases; junction bases outside the gene matches: 10. Germline V gene lookup returns CDR1 GTSNPN and CDR2 SVGIG (reference sequence). This CDR3 has 13 residues. The CDR3 nucleotides are TGTGCCTCAACACCGGGACAGGGCCGTGGCTACACCTTC. Its translation is CASTPGQGRGYTF.

The chain couples TRBV3-1 (or the pseudogene TRBV3-2) to TRBJ1-2; 8 bases are shared with TRBD1. V trimming: 6 bases; J trimming: 3 bases; junction bases outside the gene matches: 3. The CDR3 consists of 13 residues. Per the germline V gene, CDR1 is LGHDT and CDR2 is YNNKEL (reference sequence). The DNA of the CDR3 is TGTGCCAGCAGTCCGACAGGGGACTATGGCTACACCTTC. It yields the protein CASSPTGDYGYTF.

This clone was seen more than once but under ten times. The CDR3 nucleotides read TGTGCCACACGACAGGGAACGTTCTACGAGCAGTACTTC. Its protein is CATRQGTFYEQYF. V and J are TRBV27 and TRBJ2-7, with 7 bases matching TRBD1. The V segment lost 10 bases and the J segment 3 bases; nucleotides outside the gene matches: 9. This CDR3 contains 13 residues. Germline V gene data show CDR1 as MNHEY and CDR2 as SMNVEV (reference sequence).

This clone has only one observation. The rearrangement links TRBV4-1 to TRBJ2-3; 8 nucleotides line up with TRBD2. The J segment lost 3 bases and the V segment lost 0 bases, leaving 5 bases of the junction unmatched. From germline, CDR1 is MGHRA and CDR2 YSYEKL. The CDR3 covers 16 residues. The DNA for the CDR3 is TGCGCCAGCAGCCAAGATCTTGGCGGGGGGACAGATACGCAGTATTTT. Translating it yields CASSQDLGGGTDTQYF.

The CDR3 DNA reads TGTGCCAGCAGCCCCGGTCTTGTGGGCACCTACAATGAGCAGTTCTTC. This sequence encodes CASSPGLVGTYNEQFF. The gene calls are TRBV11-3 and TRBJ2-1; D gene uncertain. Germline loops: CDR1 SGHNT, CDR2 YENEEA. The CDR3 has 16 residues. V shed 5 bases and J shed 2 bases, with 16 bases lying between them. Based on the CDR3 plus reference TRBV11-3 and TRBJ2-1, the full variable domain is EAGVVQSPRYKIIEKKQPVAFWCNPISGHNTLYWYLQNLGQGPELLIRYENEEAVDDSQLPKDRFSAERLKGVDSTLKIQPAELGDSAVYLCASSPGLVGTYNEQFFGPGTRLTVL.

The rearrangement links TRBV7-2 to TRBJ2-1, with TRBD2 matching over 10 bases. The CDR3 runs to 16 residues. After removal of 2 bases from V and 10 bases from J, the junction contained 11 bases not matched to a gene. Germline V gives CDR1 SGHTA, CDR2 FQGNSA. The DNA for the CDR3 is TGTGCCAGCAGCTTATTTATTGATCCTAGCGGGGGAGAGCAGTTCTTC. Translating it yields CASSLFIDPSGGEQFF.

This clone has more than one count but fewer than ten. The gene calls are TRBV10-3 and TRBJ2-1, with D tentatively TRBD2 (5 bases). Germline values: CDR1 ENHRY, CDR2 SYGVKD. The CDR3 covers 14 residues. The V gene lost 3 bases and the J gene lost 3 bases, with 9 bases spanning the gap. CDR3 protein: CAISELVDYNEQFF. CDR3 sequence (DNA): TGTGCCATCAGTGAACTAGTAGACTACAATGAGCAGTTCTTC.

The rearrangement uses TRBV7-9 and TRBJ2-7; TRBD1 aligns across 9 bases. Germline lookup yields CDR1 SEHNR and CDR2 FQNEAQ (reference sequence). The trim removed 5 bases at V and 1 base at J, leaving 18 bases unmatched. The CDR3 consists of 19 residues. The CDR3: CASSPYRGTGSTKSYEQYF. Here the CDR3 DNA reads TGTGCCAGCAGCCCGTACCGAGGGACAGGGTCAACCAAGTCCTACGAGCAGTACTTC.

The V call is TRBV29-1, the J call TRBJ1-5; the D gene is possibly TRBD1 (6 bases). Germline CDR1 is SQVTM and CDR2 is ANQGSEA. The CDR3 sequence is 13 residues long. V dropped 6 bases and J dropped 4 bases, with 13 bases sitting between them. The CDR3 spells CSVADRRNQPQHF. In DNA form, the CDR3 reads TGCAGCGTCGCGGACAGAAGAAATCAGCCCCAGCATTTT.

This clone was recorded a few times. The genes are TRBV4-1 and TRBJ1-5; D unclear. Germline V gene sequence: CDR1 MGHRA, CDR2 YSYEKL. The CDR3 loop spans 13 amino acids. The V end was cut by 3 bases, the J end by 5 bases, with 8 bases between. CDR3 amino acids: CASSQNRDQPQHF. DNA for the CDR3: TGCGCCAGCAGCCAGAACAGAGATCAGCCCCAGCATTTT.

This clone was picked up a small number of times. This chain links TRBV19 with TRBJ2-7, with TRBD2 as a possible D gene (6 bases). The V and J ends lost 3 bases and 0 bases respectively, with 9 bases between them. Germline V gene lookup returns CDR1 LNHDA and CDR2 SQIVND (reference sequence). This CDR3 is 14 amino acids long. The CDR3 here is CASSIAGTSYEQYF. In DNA, the CDR3 is TGTGCCAGTAGTATCGCGGGGACCTCCTACGAGCAGTACTTC. Filled out from reference TRBV19 and TRBJ2-7, the complete variable domain reads DGGITQSPKYLFRKEGQNVTLSCEQNLNHDAMYWYRQDPGQGLRLIYYSQIVNDFQKGDIAEGYSVSREKKESFPLTVTSAQKNPTAFYLCASSIAGTSYEQYFGPGTRLTVT.

The chain is built from TRBV7-6 and TRBJ2-1; 9 bases fit TRBD2. Per the germline V gene, CDR1 is SGHVS and CDR2 is FNYEAQ. CDR3 length equals 15 residues. The trim removed 1 base at V and 7 bases at J, leaving 5 bases unmatched. The DNA for the CDR3 is TGTGCCAGCAGCTTAGGCGGGAGGGCCTTGAATGAGCAGTTCTTC. As protein: CASSLGGRALNEQFF. The full variable domain, its missing parts supplied by reference TRBV7-6 and TRBJ2-1, is GAGVSQSPRYKVTKRGQDVALRCDPISGHVSLYWYRQALGQGPEFLTYFNYEAQQDKSGLPNDRFSAERPEGSISTLTIQRTEQRDSAMYRCASSLGGRALNEQFFGPGTRLTVL.